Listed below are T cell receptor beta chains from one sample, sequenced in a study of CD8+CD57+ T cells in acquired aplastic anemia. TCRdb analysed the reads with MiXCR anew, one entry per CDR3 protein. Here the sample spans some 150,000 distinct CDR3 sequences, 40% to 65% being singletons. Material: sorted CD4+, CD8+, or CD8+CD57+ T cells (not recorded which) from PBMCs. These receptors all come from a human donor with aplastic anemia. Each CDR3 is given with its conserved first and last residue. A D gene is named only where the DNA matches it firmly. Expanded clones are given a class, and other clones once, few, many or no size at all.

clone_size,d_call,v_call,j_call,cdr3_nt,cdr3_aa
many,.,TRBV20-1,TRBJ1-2,TGCAGTGCTAGAGACGGGACTCGACCATCAAGAGGATCGGGCTACACCTTC,CSARDGTRPSRGSGYTF
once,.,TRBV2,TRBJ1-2,TGTGCCAGCAGTGGAGGGACGGGCTATGGCTACACCTTC,CASSGGTGYGYTF
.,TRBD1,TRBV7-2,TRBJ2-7,TGTGCCAGCAGCTTAGTCTTGGACAGGGCCCACGAGCAGTACTTC,CASSLVLDRAHEQYF
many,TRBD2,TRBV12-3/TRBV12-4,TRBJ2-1,TGTGCCAGCATGGGGTACGCTAGCGGGGCCTTTCCCATCTCCAATGAGCAGTTCTTC,CASMGYASGAFPISNEQFF
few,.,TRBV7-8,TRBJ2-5,TGTGCCAGCAGGCAGAGCGGTCAAGAGACCCAGTACTTC,CASRQSGQETQYF
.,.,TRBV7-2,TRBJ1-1,TGTGCCAGCAGCGATACAGGGTTTATGAACACTGAAGCTTTCTTT,CASSDTGFMNTEAFF
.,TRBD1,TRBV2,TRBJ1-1,TGTGCCAGCGTGACAGGGGGCGGCACTGAAGCTTTCTTT,CASVTGGGTEAFF
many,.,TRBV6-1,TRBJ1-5,TGTGCCAGCAGTGGCGGGGATAGCAATCAGCCCCAGCATTTT,CASSGGDSNQPQHF
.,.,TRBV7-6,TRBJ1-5,TGTGCCAGCAGCTTAGGGGGGGCCGATCAGCCCCAGCATTTT,CASSLGGADQPQHF
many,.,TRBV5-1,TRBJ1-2,TGCGCCAGCATTGGCGGGGGCTATGGCTACACCTTC,CASIGGGYGYTF
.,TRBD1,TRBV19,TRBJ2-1,TGTGCCACGAATCGACAGGGACCCTACAATGAGCAGTTCTTC,CATNRQGPYNEQFF
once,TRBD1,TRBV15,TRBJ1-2,TGTGCCACCAGCATCGACAGGGTTAACTATGGCTACACCTTC,CATSIDRVNYGYTF
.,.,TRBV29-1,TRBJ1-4,TGCAGCGTTGCTCCCGGGACTCTAAATGAAAAACTGTTTTTT,CSVAPGTLNEKLFF
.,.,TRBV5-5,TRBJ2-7,TGTGCCAGCAGCTTGGTCGACAGAGGCTACGAGCAGTACTTC,CASSLVDRGYEQYF
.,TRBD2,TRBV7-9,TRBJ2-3,TGTGCCAGCAGCCTTCAGCGGGAGGGCGGGTATTTT,CASSLQREGGYF
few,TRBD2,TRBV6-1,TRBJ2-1,TGTGCCAGCACTCAAAGTCGATTGGGCCTAGCGGACAATGAGCAGTTCTTC,CASTQSRLGLADNEQFF
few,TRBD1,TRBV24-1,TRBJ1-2,TGTGCCACCAGTGGAGAGACAGGGGGGGACTATGGCTACACCTTC,CATSGETGGDYGYTF
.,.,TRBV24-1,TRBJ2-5,TGTGCCACCAGTGACCCACAAGAGACCCAGTACTTC,CATSDPQETQYF
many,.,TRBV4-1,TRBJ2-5,TGCGCCAGCAGCCAAGACCCTCTTGGAGAGACCCAGTACTTC,CASSQDPLGETQYF
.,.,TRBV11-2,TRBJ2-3,TGTGCCCCAGTTTCTCCGCGGTACTTT,CAPVSPRYF
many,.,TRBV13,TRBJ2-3,TGTGCCAGCAGCTTATATTCAGATACGCAGTATTTT,CASSLYSDTQYF
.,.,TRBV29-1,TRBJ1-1,TGCAGCGTTTGGGGGACGGGGATGAACACTGAAGCTTTCTTT,CSVWGTGMNTEAFF
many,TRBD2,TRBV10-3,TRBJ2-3,TGTGCCATCAGTGAGGGAAGCGGGGCGGGAGATACGCAGTATTTT,CAISEGSGAGDTQYF